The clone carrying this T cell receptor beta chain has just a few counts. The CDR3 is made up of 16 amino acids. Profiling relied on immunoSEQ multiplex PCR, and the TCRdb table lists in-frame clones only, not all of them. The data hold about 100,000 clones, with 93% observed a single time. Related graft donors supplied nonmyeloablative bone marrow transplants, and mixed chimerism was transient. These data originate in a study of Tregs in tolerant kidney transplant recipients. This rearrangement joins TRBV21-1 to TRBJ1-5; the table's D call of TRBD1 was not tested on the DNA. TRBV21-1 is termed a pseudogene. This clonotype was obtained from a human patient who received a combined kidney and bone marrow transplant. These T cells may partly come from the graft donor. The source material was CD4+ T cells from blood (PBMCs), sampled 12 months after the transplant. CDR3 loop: CASSKVGRVFNQPQHF. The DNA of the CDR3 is TGTGCCAGCAGCAAAGTCGGCAGGGTCTTCAATCAGCCCCAGCATTTT.